The 9 T cell receptor beta chains in this list originate from one sample, sequenced in a study of blood T cell repertoires in COVID-19. The data were produced by immunoSEQ multiplex PCR, yet TCRdb's version contains in-frame clones alone and is incomplete. Altogether about 140,000 clones are present, 60% to 80% being singletons, with the ten largest covering 9% to 10%. The sequenced material came from peripheral blood. The receptors shown here come from a woman in her fifties or sixties with active or convalescent COVID-19.

This chain connects TRBV12-3 or TRBV12-4 to TRBJ1-1; no reliable D call. V lost 1 base and J 10 bases, leaving 13 bases between the germline ends. This CDR3 has 13 amino acids. Written as DNA, the CDR3 is TGTGCCAGCAGTTTAGTAAGGGAGGCCGGAGCTTTCTTT. This translates into CASSLVREAGAFF.

CDR3 DNA sequence: TGTGCCAGCAGCTTACAGGGCGGCTATGGCTACACCTTC. Its translation: CASSLQGGYGYTF. The rearrangement links TRBV5-6 to TRBJ1-2, with D possibly TRBD1 on 6 matching bases. Germline V gives CDR1 SGHDT, CDR2 YYEEEE. The ends were cut back, 2 bases at V and 4 bases at J, with 9 bases in the middle. The CDR3 sequence is 13 residues long.

The chain links TRBV11-1 to TRBJ2-3; no clear D gene. The germline V gene has CDR1 SGHAT and CDR2 FQDESV (reference sequence). The germline V and J ends were trimmed by 2 bases and 4 bases, with 16 bases remaining between them. The CDR3 covers 16 residues. CDR3 region: CASSLWSIPGSDTQYF. The CDR3 bases are TGTGCCAGCAGCTTATGGTCCATCCCCGGGTCAGATACGCAGTATTTT. Combining the CDR3 with reference TRBV11-1 and TRBJ2-3 gives the whole variable domain EAEVAQSPRYKITEKSQAVAFWCDPISGHATLYWYRQILGQGPELLVQFQDESVVDDSQLPKDRFSAERLKGVDSTLKIQPAELGDSAMYLCASSLWSIPGSDTQYFGPGTRLTVL.

This clone was recorded only once. The V and J genes are TRBV7-7 and TRBJ2-5; TRBD2 might be the D (6 bases). Germline CDR1 reads SSHAT; CDR2 reads FNYEAQ (reference sequence). The length of the CDR3 is 16 residues. The V and J ends lost 5 bases and 2 bases respectively, with 18 bases between them. The CDR3 DNA reads TGTGCCAGCAGCCCGGGCCGGGGGTCGGCGCAAGAGACCCAGTACTTC. Translated, it gives CASSPGRGSAQETQYF.

This clone showed up just a few times. The rearrangement links TRBV5-4 to TRBJ1-2; D is undetermined. V was shortened by 4 bases and J by 5 bases, with 15 bases between the two germline ends. This CDR3 has 14 amino acids. Germline CDR1 reads SGHNT; CDR2 reads YYREEE (reference sequence). The CDR3 is CASSPDRAGYGYTF. DNA of the CDR3: TGTGCCAGCAGCCCCGACCGGGCGGGGTATGGCTACACCTTC. The complete variable domain, with remaining parts taken from reference TRBV5-4 and TRBJ1-2, reads ETGVTQSPTHLIKTRGQQVTLRCSSQSGHNTVSWYQQALGQGPQFIFQYYREEENGRGNFPPRFSGLQFPNYSSELNVNALELDDSALYLCASSPDRAGYGYTFGSGTRLTVV.

The J gene is TRBJ2-1, the V gene TRBV7-2, with 7 bases identical to TRBD2. The length of the CDR3 is 16 residues. The germline V gene has CDR1 SGHTA and CDR2 FQGNSA. With V trimmed by 1 base and J by 3 bases, 6 bases remained unmatched. The CDR3 DNA sequence: TGTGCCAGCAGCTTAGGCCCGGGAGGACACTACAATGAGCAGTTCTTC. Protein product: CASSLGPGGHYNEQFF.

This chain uses TRBV5-1 with TRBJ2-3; a possible D gene is TRBD2 (5 bases). From germline, CDR1 is SGHRS and CDR2 YFSETQ. V shed 5 bases and J shed 3 bases, with 7 bases lying between them. CDR3 length equals 12 residues. In nucleotides, the CDR3 is TGCGCCAGCAGTCCGGGAACAGATACGCAGTATTTT. Translated: CASSPGTDTQYF.

J is TRBJ2-3 and V is TRBV27; possible D gene TRBD2, 5 bases. Germline V gives CDR1 MNHEY, CDR2 SMNVEV (reference sequence). Trimming removed 2 bases from V and 2 bases from J, with 8 bases in between. CDR3 length: 14 amino acids. CDR3 in amino acids: CASSLGLNTDTQYF. DNA of the CDR3: TGTGCCAGCAGTTTAGGACTGAACACAGATACGCAGTATTTT.

The J gene is TRBJ1-2, the V gene TRBV19, with 7 bases aligning to TRBD1. The CDR3 contains 12 residues. V trimming: 8 bases; J trimming: 5 bases; junction bases outside the gene matches: 5. CDR1 is LNHDA and CDR2 is SQIVND in the germline V gene (reference sequence). CDR3: CASQHRGYGYTF. The CDR3 DNA follows: TGTGCCAGTCAACACAGGGGTTATGGCTACACCTTC.